This T cell receptor (beta chain) came from a study of blood T cell repertoires in COVID-19. This CDR3 contains 16 residues. After removal of 0 bases from V and 6 bases from J, the junction contained 4 bases not matched to a gene. Germline loops: CDR1 LGHDT, CDR2 YNNKEL (reference sequence). The repertoire was sequenced with immunoSEQ multiplex PCR; TCRdb's copy has only in-frame clones and lacks some. This sample carries roughly 400,000 clones, 88% of them seen once, and the ten largest clones take approximately 1.3%. This clonotype was sampled from a woman aged 18-30 years who had been exposed to COVID-19. Specimen: PBMCs or T cells enriched from blood (not recorded which). The chain has TRBV3-1 (or the pseudogene TRBV3-2) and TRBJ2-3; 12 positions agree with TRBD2. The CDR3, as DNA: TGTGCCAGCAGCCAAGATCGGCTAGCGGGGGGGGATACGCAGTATTTT. Residues: CASSQDRLAGGDTQYF.